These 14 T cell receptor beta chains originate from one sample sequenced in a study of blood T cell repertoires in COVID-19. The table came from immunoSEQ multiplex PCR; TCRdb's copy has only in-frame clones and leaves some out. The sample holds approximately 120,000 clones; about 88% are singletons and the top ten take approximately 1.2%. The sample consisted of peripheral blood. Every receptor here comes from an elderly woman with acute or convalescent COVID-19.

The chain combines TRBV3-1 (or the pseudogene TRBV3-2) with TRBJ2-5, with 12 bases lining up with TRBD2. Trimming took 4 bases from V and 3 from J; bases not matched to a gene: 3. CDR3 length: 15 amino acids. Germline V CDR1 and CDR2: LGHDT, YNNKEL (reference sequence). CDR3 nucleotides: TGTGCCAGCAGCCTCGGACTAGCGGGAAAAGAGACCCAGTACTTC. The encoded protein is CASSLGLAGKETQYF.

CDR3 in amino acids: CASSWDRATYNEQFF. The CDR3, as DNA: TGTGCCAGCAGCTGGGACAGGGCAACCTACAATGAGCAGTTCTTC. The gene calls are TRBV7-3 and TRBJ2-1; TRBD1 matches 9 bases. Germline CDR1 SGHTA, CDR2 FQGTGA. The CDR3 is made up of 15 amino acids. The trim removed 4 bases at V and 2 bases at J, leaving 3 bases unmatched.

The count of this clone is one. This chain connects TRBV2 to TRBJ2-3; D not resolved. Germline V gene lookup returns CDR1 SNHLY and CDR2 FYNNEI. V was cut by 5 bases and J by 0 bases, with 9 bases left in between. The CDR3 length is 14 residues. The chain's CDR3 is CASSTPTSTDTQYF. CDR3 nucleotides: TGTGCCAGCAGTACGCCGACTAGCACAGATACGCAGTATTTT.

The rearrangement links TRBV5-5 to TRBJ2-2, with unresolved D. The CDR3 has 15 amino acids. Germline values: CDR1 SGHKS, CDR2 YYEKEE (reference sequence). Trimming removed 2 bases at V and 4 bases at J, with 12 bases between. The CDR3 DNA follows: TGTGCCAGCAGCTTTCTAGAATCGGGCACCGGGGAGCTGTTTTTT. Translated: CASSFLESGTGELFF.

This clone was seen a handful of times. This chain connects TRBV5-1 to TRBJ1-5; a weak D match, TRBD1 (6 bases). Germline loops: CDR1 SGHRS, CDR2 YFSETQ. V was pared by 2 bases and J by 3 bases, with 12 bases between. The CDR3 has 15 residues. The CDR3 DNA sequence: TGCGCCAGCAGCTTTTCAACAGGGCCCAATCAGCCCCAGCATTTT. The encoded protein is CASSFSTGPNQPQHF. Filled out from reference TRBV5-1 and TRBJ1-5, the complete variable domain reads KAGVTQTPRYLIKTRGQQVTLSCSPISGHRSVSWYQQTPGQGLQFLFEYFSETQRNKGNFPGRFSGRQFSNSRSEMNVSTLELGDSALYLCASSFSTGPNQPQHFGDGTRLSIL.

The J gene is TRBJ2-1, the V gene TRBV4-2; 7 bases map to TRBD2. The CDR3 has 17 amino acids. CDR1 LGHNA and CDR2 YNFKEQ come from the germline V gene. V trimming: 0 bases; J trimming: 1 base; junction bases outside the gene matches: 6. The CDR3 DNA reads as TGTGCCAGCAGCCAAGATAAGGGCGGGAGTTCCTACAATGAGCAGTTCTTC. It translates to CASSQDKGGSSYNEQFF.

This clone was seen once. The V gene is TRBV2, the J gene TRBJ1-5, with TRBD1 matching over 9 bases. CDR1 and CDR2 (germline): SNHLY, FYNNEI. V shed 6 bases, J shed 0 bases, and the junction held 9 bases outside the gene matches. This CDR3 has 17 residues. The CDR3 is CASRGQGTWYSNQPQHF. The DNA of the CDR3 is TGTGCCAGCAGGGGACAGGGAACTTGGTATAGCAATCAGCCCCAGCATTTT.

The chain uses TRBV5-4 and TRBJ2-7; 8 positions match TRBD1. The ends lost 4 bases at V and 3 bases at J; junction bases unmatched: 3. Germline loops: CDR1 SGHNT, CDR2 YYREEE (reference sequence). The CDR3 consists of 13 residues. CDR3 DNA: TGTGCCAGCAGCCGGACAGGGATCTACGAGCAGTACTTC. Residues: CASSRTGIYEQYF.

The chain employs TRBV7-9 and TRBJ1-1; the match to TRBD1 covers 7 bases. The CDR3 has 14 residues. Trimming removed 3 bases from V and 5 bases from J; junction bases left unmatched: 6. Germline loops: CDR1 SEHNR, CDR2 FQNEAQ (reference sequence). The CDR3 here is CASSLAGGLTEAFF. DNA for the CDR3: TGTGCCAGCAGCTTGGCAGGGGGGTTGACTGAAGCTTTCTTT.

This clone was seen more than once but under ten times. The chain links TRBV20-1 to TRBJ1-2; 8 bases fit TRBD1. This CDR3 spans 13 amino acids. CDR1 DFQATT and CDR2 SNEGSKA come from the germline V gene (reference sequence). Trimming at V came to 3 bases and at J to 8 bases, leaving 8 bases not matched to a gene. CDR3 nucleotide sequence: TGCAGTGCTAGTCAGGGGGCCTTGCACGGCTACACCTTC. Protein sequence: CSASQGALHGYTF.

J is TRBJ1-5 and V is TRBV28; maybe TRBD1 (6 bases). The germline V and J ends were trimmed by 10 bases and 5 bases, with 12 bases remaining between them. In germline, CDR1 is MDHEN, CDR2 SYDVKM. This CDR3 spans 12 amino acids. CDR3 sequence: CAIQGRDQPQHF. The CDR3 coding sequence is TGTGCCATCCAGGGGCGGGATCAGCCCCAGCATTTT.

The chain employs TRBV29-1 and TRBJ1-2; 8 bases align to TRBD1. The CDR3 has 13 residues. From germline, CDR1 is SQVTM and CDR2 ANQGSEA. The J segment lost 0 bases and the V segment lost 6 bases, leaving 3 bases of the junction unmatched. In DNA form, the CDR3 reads TGCAGCGTCGGACAGGGACCTAACTATGGCTACACCTTC. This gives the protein CSVGQGPNYGYTF.

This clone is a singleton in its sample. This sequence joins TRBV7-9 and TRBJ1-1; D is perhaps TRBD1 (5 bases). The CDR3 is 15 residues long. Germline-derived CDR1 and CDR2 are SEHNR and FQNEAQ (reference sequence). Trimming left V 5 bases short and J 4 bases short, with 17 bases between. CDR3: CASSPSGGMATEAFF. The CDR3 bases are TGTGCCAGCAGCCCTTCTGGGGGGATGGCCACTGAAGCTTTCTTT.

This CDR3 reads CASSKFDRGTYEQYF. The CDR3 bases are TGTGCCAGCAGCAAATTTGACAGGGGGACCTACGAGCAGTACTTC. The chain combines TRBV21-1 with TRBJ2-7; the D call of TRBD1 is as the table states it, not checked on the DNA. TRBV21-1 is classified as a pseudogene. The CDR3 is 15 amino acids.